This TCR beta chain comes out of a study of blood T cells in healthy people across ages. General observations from the study: Naive T cell percentage by flow cytometry tracked strongly with beta diversity.

A second PCR, run for roughly 7 to 11 cycles, used a sample-barcoded 5' primer plus a J-beta primer mix. TCRdb reanalysed the 5' RACE reads using MiXCR and keeps one entry per CDR3 protein. The sample holds more than 650,000 distinct CDR3 sequences; about a quarter are singletons and the top ten take 3%. Worth noting for this clonotype: The antigen is undetermined.

Germline CDR1 MNHEY, CDR2 SVGAGI. Trimming cost V 5 bases and J 6 bases; bases outside gene matches: 5. CDR3 size: 15 residues. Healthy individuals of Caucasian origin from Russia, aged 6 to 90, served as donors. The same sample was also studied in work on T cells of mothers and their children. That report notes: A few mothers and their six children, all healthy Caucasians, donated.

Sequencing used blood. This clonotype was sampled from a boy aged 5-17 years in good health. The chain recombines TRBV6-5 with TRBJ2-1; 12 nucleotides align to TRBD2. The CDR3, as DNA: TGTGCCAGCAGTAACCTAGCGGGGGGGCTCAATGAGCAGTTCTTC. Translated: CASSNLAGGLNEQFF.